This TCR beta chain was sequenced during a study of blood T cell repertoires in COVID-19. The CDR3 sequence is 17 residues long. With 1 base clipped from V and 3 bases from J, the junction kept 8 bases outside the gene matches. Germline V CDR1 and CDR2: LGHDT, YNNKEL (reference sequence). Seattle's cohort entered during active infection and was followed longitudinally. Assay: immunoSEQ multiplex PCR; the TCRdb copy retains only in-frame clones and omits some. Here the sample spans 250,000 to 350,000 clones, around 82% being singletons. V is TRBV3-1 (or the pseudogene TRBV3-2) and J is TRBJ2-5, with TRBD2 matching over 10 bases. This receptor was taken from a person aged 70 to 85 with COVID-19, enrolled during active disease. Sequenced sample: peripheral blood. The CDR3 is CASSQGPPLAGEETQYF. In nucleotides, the CDR3 is TGTGCCAGCAGCCAAGGTCCCCCCCTAGCGGGGGAAGAGACCCAGTACTTC.